These 8 T cell receptor beta chains originate from one sample sequenced in a study of T cell responses to AZD1222 COVID-19 vaccine. Sequenced by immunoSEQ multiplex PCR; TCRdb stores in-frame clones only, minus some. This table has nearly 110,000 clones, roughly 90% appearing once. Here the sequenced sample was peripheral blood, taken on day 0 of AZD1222 vaccination. The receptors were sampled from an adult in good health.

V and J are TRBV28 and TRBJ2-7; TRBD1 matches at 9 bases. Trimming took 6 bases from V and 6 from J; bases not matched to a gene: 9. The CDR3 covers 14 residues. Germline CDR1 and CDR2: MDHEN and SYDVKM. The CDR3 loop is CASRSGQGWGEQYF. CDR3 DNA sequence: TGTGCCAGCAGAAGCGGACAGGGGTGGGGCGAGCAGTACTTC.

The chain combines TRBV14 with TRBJ1-1; TRBD1 agrees at 7 bases. Germline trimming cut 4 bases from V and 1 base from J; bases unmatched to any gene: 0. The CDR3 loop spans 13 amino acids. CDR1 is SGHDN and CDR2 is FVKESK in the germline V gene. The CDR3 DNA is TGTGCCAGCAGCCGACAGGGGAACACTGAAGCTTTCTTT. Translation: CASSRQGNTEAFF.

V gene TRBV9 combines with J gene TRBJ1-3, with D uncertain. The V gene lost 4 bases and the J gene lost 7 bases, with 12 bases spanning the gap. Germline V lookup: CDR1 SGDLS, CDR2 YYNGEE. The CDR3 is 13 residues long. CDR3 residues: CASSPGRENTIYF. CDR3 coding DNA: TGTGCCAGCAGCCCTGGACGGGAGAACACCATATATTTT.

This chain connects TRBV2 to TRBJ1-2, with D possibly matching TRBD1 (6 bases). V lost 6 bases to trimming and J lost 4 bases, with 15 bases between them. Germline CDR1 is SNHLY and CDR2 is FYNNEI. The CDR3 loop spans 14 amino acids. CDR3 in DNA: TGTGCCAGCAGGGTCCGCACAGGGAGCTATGGCTACACCTTC. This gives the protein CASRVRTGSYGYTF.

CDR3 in amino acids: CASSLPGGGRGSSYNEQFF. CDR3 bases: TGTGCCAGCAGTTTGCCAGGGGGCGGGCGGGGGAGCTCCTACAATGAGCAGTTCTTC. The chain carries TRBV28 and TRBJ2-1, with D possibly TRBD1 on 8 matching bases. Germline assignment: CDR1 MDHEN and CDR2 SYDVKM. The CDR3 spans 19 residues. V shed 3 bases and J shed 0 bases, with 21 bases lying between them.

CDR3 amino acids: CASSQDFQRANEQFF. CDR3 nucleotide sequence: TGTGCCAGCAGCCAAGATTTTCAGCGGGCCAATGAGCAGTTCTTC. The chain is built from TRBV14 and TRBJ2-1; possible D gene TRBD2, 6 bases. V lost 0 bases and J 6 bases, leaving 12 bases between the germline ends. From germline, CDR1 is SGHDN and CDR2 FVKESK. The CDR3 sequence is 15 residues long. Variable domain in full (rest from reference TRBV14 and TRBJ2-1): EAGVTQFPSHSVIEKGQTVTLRCDPISGHDNLYWYRRVMGKEIKFLLHFVKESKQDESGMPNNRFLAERTGGTYSTLKVQPAELEDSGVYFCASSQDFQRANEQFFGPGTRLTVL.

The V and J genes are TRBV2 and TRBJ1-2; no firm D call. CDR3 length: 13 amino acids. The V end lost 1 base, the J end lost 12 bases, and 15 bases lay between the germline ends. Germline V lookup: CDR1 SNHLY, CDR2 FYNNEI. The CDR3: CASSEGSRPPNTF. The CDR3 bases are TGTGCCAGCAGTGAAGGGAGCAGGCCTCCCAACACCTTC.

The CDR3 spells CASSPKGGAGTEAFF. CDR3 bases: TGTGCCAGCAGCCCCAAGGGGGGCGCGGGGACTGAAGCTTTCTTT. The chain couples TRBV3-1 (or the pseudogene TRBV3-2) to TRBJ1-1, with a tentative D call TRBD1 (6 bases). The V end lost 4 bases, the J end lost 5 bases, and 17 bases lay between the germline ends. Germline lookup yields CDR1 LGHDT and CDR2 YNNKEL (reference sequence). There are 15 residues in the CDR3.